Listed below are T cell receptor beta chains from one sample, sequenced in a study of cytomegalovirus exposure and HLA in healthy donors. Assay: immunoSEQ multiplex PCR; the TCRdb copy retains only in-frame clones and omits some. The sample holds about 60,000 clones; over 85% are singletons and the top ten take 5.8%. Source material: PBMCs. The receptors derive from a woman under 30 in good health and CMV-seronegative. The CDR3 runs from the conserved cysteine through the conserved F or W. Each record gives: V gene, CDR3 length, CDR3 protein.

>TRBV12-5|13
CARVRGPDNEQFF
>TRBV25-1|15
CASSEWTGVRNEQFF
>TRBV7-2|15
CASSLRGVSYNEQFF
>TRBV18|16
CASSPTGTGGPMGAFF
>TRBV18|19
CASSPPRTGGVGVNTEAFF
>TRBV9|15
CASSVLGSGTDTQYF
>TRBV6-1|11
CASSQGGGYTF
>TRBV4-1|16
CASSQERRQGWKGYTF
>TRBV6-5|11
CASTQGNGYTF
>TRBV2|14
CASTLALVANEQFF
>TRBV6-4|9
CASTGGYTF
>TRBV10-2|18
CASSGFIQGQSGNYGYTF
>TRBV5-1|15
CASSRGGTGQEKAFF
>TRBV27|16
CASSSIRHRGSGPQHF
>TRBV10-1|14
CASSISLAGDEQFF
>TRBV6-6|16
CASSQGLASSTDTQYF
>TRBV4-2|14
CASSQGVLHYGYTF
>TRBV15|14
CATRGGSREETQYF
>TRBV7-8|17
CASSADTRVHSNQPQHF
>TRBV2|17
CASLGRPDRAKGNEQFF
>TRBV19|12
CASRDSLEKLFF
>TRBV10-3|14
CAITQTGGNYGYTF
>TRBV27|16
CASSSRRGLPGNTIYF
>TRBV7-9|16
CASSLATGGRANEQFF